This T cell receptor beta chain was obtained from a study of T-cell reconstitution after alpha-beta-depleted transplantation in children. General study findings and limits: T cells produced anew were the main source of T-cell counts and diversity one year after transplant.

This clonotype was detected only a few times. Its antigen remains unidentified. Unique molecular identifiers were incorporated when the TCRbeta library was constructed. TCRdb ran MiXCR on the PCR reads and lists one entry per CDR3 protein. Here the sample spans 450,000 to 550,000 distinct CDR3 sequences, around 10% being singletons. This CDR3 is built from 15 residues. Germline CDR1 reads MDHEN; CDR2 reads SYDVKM. With 4 bases clipped from V and 3 bases from J, the junction kept 5 bases outside the gene matches. The origin of this receptor is a female patient aged 2-15 years who had a stem cell transplant for aplastic anemia, so the T cells may come from the graft donor. The sequenced sample was PBMCs, mostly from graft donor cells, obtained 180 days after TCRalphabeta/CD19-depleted stem cell transplant. The chain combines TRBV28 with TRBJ2-1; 8 positions agree with TRBD2. The CDR3 loop is CASSYGTSFYNEQFF. The CDR3 DNA reads TGTGCCAGCAGTTATGGGACTAGTTTCTACAATGAGCAGTTCTTC. Filled out from reference TRBV28 and TRBJ2-1, the complete variable domain reads DVKVTQSSRYLVKRTGEKVFLECVQDMDHENMFWYRQDPGLGLRLIYFSYDVKMKEKGDIPEGYSVSREKKERFSLILESASTNQTSMYLCASSYGTSFYNEQFFGPGTRLTVL.